This TCR beta chain comes out of a study of somatic mutations in cytotoxic T cells in rheumatoid arthritis. The method was immunoSEQ multiplex PCR; TCRdb's version includes in-frame clones alone and lacks a portion of them. In the table there are 15,000 to 20,000 clones, roughly 70% of which are singletons. The CDR3 sequence is 13 residues long. V was trimmed by 6 bases and J by 2 bases, leaving 11 bases between them. Germline-derived CDR1 and CDR2 are SGHVS and FQNEAQ. Study-level findings and limits: Nobody adjusted the slight TRBV07 underrepresentation in rheumatoid arthritis patients for multiple comparisons.

Remarks on this clone: The antigen is unknown.

The receptor's source is a man aged 55 to 70 in good health. Sequenced input: CD8+ T cells sorted from blood. The chain employs TRBV7-8 and TRBJ2-7; a weak D match, TRBD2 (6 bases). CDR3 loop: CASRRGITYEQYF. The CDR3 DNA sequence: TGTGCCAGCAGACGGGGGATCACCTACGAGCAGTACTTC.